A single sample gave rise to the 9 T cell receptor beta chains below, sequenced in a study of cytomegalovirus exposure and HLA in healthy donors. 13 Jbeta primers and 60 Vbeta primers were used for the PCR. Only in-frame clones appear in the TCRdb table, and some are missing; sequencing was by immunoSEQ multiplex PCR. The sample holds 150,000 or so clones, around 73% seen once. The sequenced sample consisted of PBMCs. Every receptor here comes from a young woman in good health and CMV-seronegative.

The chain carries TRBV5-4 and TRBJ1-3, with TRBD1 as a possible D gene (5 bases). This CDR3 is built from 16 residues. Trimming shortened V by 0 bases and J by 0 bases, and 10 bases separated the two germline ends. Germline loops: CDR1 SGHNT, CDR2 YYREEE (reference sequence). CDR3 region: CASSLDGGSSGNTIYF. Written as DNA, the CDR3 is TGTGCCAGCAGCTTGGATGGGGGGAGCTCTGGAAACACCATATATTTT.

The V call is TRBV5-8, the J call TRBJ1-5, with D maybe TRBD1 (5 bases). The CDR3 sequence is 16 residues long. Germline V gene data show CDR1 as SGHTS and CDR2 as YDEGEE. V dropped 0 bases and J dropped 0 bases, with 10 bases sitting between them. CDR3 nucleotides: TGTGCCAGCAGCTTGGGGGGGGGAGTTAGCAATCAGCCCCAGCATTTT. Translating it yields CASSLGGGVSNQPQHF.

This chain joins TRBV27 and TRBJ1-5; 8 nucleotides match TRBD1. The CDR3 spans 17 residues. Germline V lookup: CDR1 MNHEY, CDR2 SMNVEV (reference sequence). V trimming: 4 bases; J trimming: 9 bases; junction bases outside the gene matches: 17. Here the CDR3 DNA reads TGTGCCAGCAGTTCGTCGACAGGGGCCCGATTCCAATGGCCCCAGCATTTT. As protein: CASSSSTGARFQWPQHF.

CDR3 sequence: CASSESGGPPRQFF. As DNA, the CDR3 is TGCGCCAGCAGTGAGTCAGGGGGCCCCCCTCGGCAGTTCTTC. This chain links TRBV10-2 with TRBJ2-1; TRBD1 aligns across 7 bases. Germline lookup yields CDR1 WSHSY and CDR2 SAAADI. The J segment lost 12 bases and the V segment lost 0 bases, leaving 8 bases of the junction unmatched. CDR3 size: 14 residues.

The count of this clone is one. This chain joins TRBV5-1 and TRBJ2-6; D is unclear. The CDR3 has 15 residues. CDR1 and CDR2 from the germline V gene are SGHRS and YFSETQ. V dropped 1 base and J dropped 1 base, with 6 bases sitting between them. CDR3 residues: CASSLLKSGANVLTF. For the CDR3, the DNA is TGCGCCAGCAGCTTGCTAAAGTCTGGGGCCAACGTCCTGACTTTC.

This clone turned up a few times. The genes are TRBV7-3 and TRBJ2-5, with 8 bases matching TRBD2. Germline-derived CDR1 and CDR2 are SGHTA and FQGTGA. The CDR3 runs to 18 residues. Germline trimming cut 4 bases from V and 0 bases from J; bases unmatched to any gene: 13. The CDR3 loop reads CASSSLGGGTLNQETQYF. The CDR3 coding sequence is TGTGCCAGCAGCTCACTGGGCGGGGGGACCTTGAACCAAGAGACCCAGTACTTC.

This clone was observed a single time. The gene calls are TRBV28 and TRBJ1-5, with TRBD1 as a possible D gene (6 bases). The V end was cut by 5 bases, the J end by 2 bases, with 10 bases between. The CDR3 consists of 14 residues. The germline V gene encodes CDR1 MDHEN and CDR2 SYDVKM. CDR3 in amino acids: CASSHYRGNQPQHF. CDR3 nucleotides: TGTGCCAGCAGTCACTACAGGGGCAATCAGCCCCAGCATTTT.

This clone was counted between two and nine times. The chain recombines TRBV2 with TRBJ2-2; D perhaps matches TRBD2 (7 bases). There are 15 residues in the CDR3. V was pared by 4 bases and J by 4 bases, with 13 bases between. CDR1 and CDR2 (germline): SNHLY, FYNNEI. CDR3 nucleotides: TGTGCCAGCAGTGTAGGGGGGGCCCGCACCGGGGAGCTGTTTTTT. It yields the protein CASSVGGARTGELFF.

The chain recombines TRBV9 with TRBJ1-1; D possibly corresponds to TRBD1 (6 bases). The ends were cut back, 0 bases at V and 1 base at J, with 13 bases in the middle. In germline, CDR1 is SGDLS, CDR2 YYNGEE. CDR3 length: 16 residues. The DNA of the CDR3 is TGTGCCAGCAGCGTAGGCATCAGGGGCGAGAACACTGAAGCTTTCTTT. This codes for CASSVGIRGENTEAFF.